What follows are 16 T cell receptor beta chains derived from one specimen sequenced in a study of blood T cell repertoires in COVID-19. Libraries were prepared by immunoSEQ multiplex PCR; TCRdb keeps only in-frame clonotypes and omits some of them. Among fewer than 250,000 clones, almost 85% were seen once, and the ten largest hold approximately 12%. The specimen was peripheral blood. Receptors originate from a woman aged 40 to 50 with acute or convalescent COVID-19.

The chain employs TRBV4-3 and TRBJ2-1; TRBD1 matches at 7 bases. The CDR3 contains 15 residues. The germline CDR1 and CDR2 sequences are LGHNA and YSLEER. Trimming cost V 3 bases and J 6 bases; bases outside gene matches: 8. CDR3 sequence reads: CASSHSGQEANEQFF. In DNA, the CDR3 is TGCGCCAGCAGCCACAGTGGACAGGAGGCCAATGAGCAGTTCTTC.

This clone was observed a handful of times. The gene calls are TRBV7-3 and TRBJ1-1; 8 nucleotides line up with TRBD1. In germline, CDR1 is SGHTA, CDR2 FQGTGA. This CDR3 comprises 15 residues. The ends lost 1 base at V and 4 bases at J; junction bases unmatched: 5. The chain's CDR3 is CASSLSGQGRTEAFF. CDR3 nucleotide sequence: TGTGCCAGCAGCTTAAGTGGACAGGGACGCACTGAAGCTTTCTTT.

This sequence joins TRBV18 and TRBJ2-2; D ambiguous. The germline CDR1 and CDR2 sequences are KGHSH and LQKENI. With 2 bases removed from V and 7 bases from J, the gap between germline ends came to 8 bases. The CDR3 extends over 13 amino acids. CDR3 bases: TGTGCCAGCTCACCAAGTTCTAACGGGGAGCTGTTTTTT. Protein product: CASSPSSNGELFF. The complete variable domain, with remaining parts taken from reference TRBV18 and TRBJ2-2, reads NAGVMQNPRHLVRRRGQEARLRCSPMKGHSHVYWYRQLPEEGLKFMVYLQKENIIDESGMPKERFSAEFPKEGPSILRIQQVVRGDSAAYFCASSPSSNGELFFGEGSRLTVL.

The rearrangement uses TRBV6-1 and TRBJ1-2, with 9 nucleotides matching TRBD1. Germline V gene data show CDR1 as MNHNS and CDR2 as SASEGT. After removal of 1 base from V and 4 bases from J, the junction contained 10 bases not matched to a gene. This CDR3 has 17 residues. Here the CDR3 reads CASSEVRGTGTSYGYTF. DNA of the CDR3: TGTGCCAGCAGTGAAGTTAGGGGGACAGGGACTAGCTATGGCTACACCTTC.

This clone showed up just once. The J gene is TRBJ2-3, the V gene TRBV19; D not resolved. CDR3 length: 13 residues. V shed 1 base and J shed 5 bases, with 7 bases lying between them. CDR1 LNHDA and CDR2 SQIVND come from the germline V gene (reference sequence). The CDR3 DNA reads as TGTGCCAGTAGTATAGCCACCGGAGATACGCAGTATTTT. Translating it yields CASSIATGDTQYF.

The chain employs TRBV5-1 and TRBJ2-7; TRBD2 matches at 7 bases. This CDR3 region has 13 residues. Germline CDR1 reads SGHRS; CDR2 reads YFSETQ. V lost 5 bases, J lost 3 bases, and 5 bases stayed unmatched. This CDR3 reads CASSRGGNYEQYF. The CDR3 DNA reads as TGCGCCAGCAGTCGGGGAGGGAACTACGAGCAGTACTTC.

The chain couples TRBV3-1 (or the pseudogene TRBV3-2) to TRBJ2-2; TRBD2 matches at 8 bases. The CDR3 totals 15 residues. Germline V lookup: CDR1 LGHDT, CDR2 YNNKEL (reference sequence). The trim removed 4 bases at V and 5 bases at J, leaving 6 bases unmatched. The CDR3 protein is CASSRLAKVTGELFF. The CDR3 coding sequence is TGTGCCAGCAGCCGACTAGCGAAGGTTACCGGGGAGCTGTTTTTT.

This clone was seen a handful of times. This chain joins TRBV15 and TRBJ2-1, with 11 bases fitting TRBD1. J lost 7 bases, V lost 0 bases, and 5 bases had no gene match. Germline assignment: CDR1 LNHNV and CDR2 YYDKDF (reference sequence). The CDR3 is 16 amino acids. For the CDR3, the DNA is TGTGCCACCAGCAGAGACGGACAGGGGGCTTTAAATGAGCAGTTCTTC. Its protein is CATSRDGQGALNEQFF.

The CDR3 DNA follows: TGTGCCAGCAGCTTGGGTGGGACAGGGAATATATTTGTCCGAATGGGCTACACCTTC. This gives the protein CASSLGGTGNIFVRMGYTF. The rearrangement uses TRBV5-6 and TRBJ1-2; 9 bases are a match to TRBD1. From germline, CDR1 is SGHDT and CDR2 YYEEEE. V was clipped by 0 bases and J by 8 bases; unmatched bases: 20. The CDR3 totals 19 residues.

This sequence joins TRBV7-3 and TRBJ2-1, with 7 nucleotides matching TRBD1. This CDR3 region has 15 residues. The V segment lost 3 bases and the J segment 3 bases; nucleotides outside the gene matches: 5. Germline CDR1 SGHTA, CDR2 FQGTGA. CDR3 sequence reads: CASSLDRSNYNEQFF. DNA for the CDR3: TGTGCCAGCAGCTTGGACAGGTCAAACTACAATGAGCAGTTCTTC.

The sample holds a few counts of this clone. V usage is TRBV7-2 and J usage is TRBJ2-2, with TRBD2 matching over 10 bases. Looked up from germline, CDR1 is SGHTA and CDR2 is FQGNSA. The CDR3 extends over 16 amino acids. The V and J ends lost 3 bases and 2 bases, in that order; junction bases with no gene match: 3. The CDR3 spells CASSFLAGGNTGELFF. CDR3 sequence (DNA): TGTGCCAGCAGCTTTTTAGCGGGAGGAAACACCGGGGAGCTGTTTTTT.

This sequence joins TRBV24-1 and TRBJ2-2; the match to TRBD2 covers 11 bases. Trimming at V came to 3 bases and at J to 5 bases, leaving 10 bases not matched to a gene. This CDR3 comprises 18 residues. Germline lookup yields CDR1 KGHDR and CDR2 SFDVKD. CDR3 nucleotide sequence: TGTGCCACCAGTGATCCTACGGCGGTAGCGGGGGGGACCGGGGAGCTGTTTTTT. Its translation is CATSDPTAVAGGTGELFF.

V and J are TRBV6-5 and TRBJ1-2; TRBD1 matches at 8 bases. V dropped 6 bases and J dropped 4; count of bases not matched to a gene: 4. This CDR3 region has 13 residues. CDR1 MNHEY and CDR2 SVGAGI come from the germline V gene. CDR3 coding DNA: TGTGCCAGCAGAACGGGACAGGCCTATGGCTACACCTTC. Protein: CASRTGQAYGYTF.

The gene calls are TRBV5-6 and TRBJ2-3; 7 bases are a match to TRBD2. Looked up from germline, CDR1 is SGHDT and CDR2 is YYEEEE. The CDR3 is made up of 15 amino acids. V was clipped by 1 base and J by 4 bases; unmatched bases: 6. The CDR3 protein is CASSLRTGGADTQYF. CDR3 in DNA: TGTGCCAGCAGCTTGAGAACGGGGGGAGCAGATACGCAGTATTTT.

A single count supports this clone. V and J are TRBV11-2 and TRBJ2-2, with TRBD2 identical over 7 bases. CDR3 size: 18 residues. The V and J ends lost 5 bases and 7 bases, in that order; junction bases with no gene match: 19. Germline V gives CDR1 SGHAT, CDR2 FQNNGV. CDR3 in DNA: TGTGCCAGCAGCGATGTTGGGAGGGGAGTCGAAAGGATCGGGGAGCTGTTTTTT. This gives the protein CASSDVGRGVERIGELFF.

The chain links TRBV11-2 to TRBJ2-7; D might be TRBD1 (7 bases). The germline V gene has CDR1 SGHAT and CDR2 FQNNGV. The length of the CDR3 is 16 residues. Trimming shortened V by 1 base and J by 3 bases, and 16 bases separated the two germline ends. The CDR3 region is CASSLAAGQKNYEQYF. In DNA, the CDR3 is TGTGCCAGCAGCTTAGCTGCGGGACAGAAGAACTACGAGCAGTACTTC.